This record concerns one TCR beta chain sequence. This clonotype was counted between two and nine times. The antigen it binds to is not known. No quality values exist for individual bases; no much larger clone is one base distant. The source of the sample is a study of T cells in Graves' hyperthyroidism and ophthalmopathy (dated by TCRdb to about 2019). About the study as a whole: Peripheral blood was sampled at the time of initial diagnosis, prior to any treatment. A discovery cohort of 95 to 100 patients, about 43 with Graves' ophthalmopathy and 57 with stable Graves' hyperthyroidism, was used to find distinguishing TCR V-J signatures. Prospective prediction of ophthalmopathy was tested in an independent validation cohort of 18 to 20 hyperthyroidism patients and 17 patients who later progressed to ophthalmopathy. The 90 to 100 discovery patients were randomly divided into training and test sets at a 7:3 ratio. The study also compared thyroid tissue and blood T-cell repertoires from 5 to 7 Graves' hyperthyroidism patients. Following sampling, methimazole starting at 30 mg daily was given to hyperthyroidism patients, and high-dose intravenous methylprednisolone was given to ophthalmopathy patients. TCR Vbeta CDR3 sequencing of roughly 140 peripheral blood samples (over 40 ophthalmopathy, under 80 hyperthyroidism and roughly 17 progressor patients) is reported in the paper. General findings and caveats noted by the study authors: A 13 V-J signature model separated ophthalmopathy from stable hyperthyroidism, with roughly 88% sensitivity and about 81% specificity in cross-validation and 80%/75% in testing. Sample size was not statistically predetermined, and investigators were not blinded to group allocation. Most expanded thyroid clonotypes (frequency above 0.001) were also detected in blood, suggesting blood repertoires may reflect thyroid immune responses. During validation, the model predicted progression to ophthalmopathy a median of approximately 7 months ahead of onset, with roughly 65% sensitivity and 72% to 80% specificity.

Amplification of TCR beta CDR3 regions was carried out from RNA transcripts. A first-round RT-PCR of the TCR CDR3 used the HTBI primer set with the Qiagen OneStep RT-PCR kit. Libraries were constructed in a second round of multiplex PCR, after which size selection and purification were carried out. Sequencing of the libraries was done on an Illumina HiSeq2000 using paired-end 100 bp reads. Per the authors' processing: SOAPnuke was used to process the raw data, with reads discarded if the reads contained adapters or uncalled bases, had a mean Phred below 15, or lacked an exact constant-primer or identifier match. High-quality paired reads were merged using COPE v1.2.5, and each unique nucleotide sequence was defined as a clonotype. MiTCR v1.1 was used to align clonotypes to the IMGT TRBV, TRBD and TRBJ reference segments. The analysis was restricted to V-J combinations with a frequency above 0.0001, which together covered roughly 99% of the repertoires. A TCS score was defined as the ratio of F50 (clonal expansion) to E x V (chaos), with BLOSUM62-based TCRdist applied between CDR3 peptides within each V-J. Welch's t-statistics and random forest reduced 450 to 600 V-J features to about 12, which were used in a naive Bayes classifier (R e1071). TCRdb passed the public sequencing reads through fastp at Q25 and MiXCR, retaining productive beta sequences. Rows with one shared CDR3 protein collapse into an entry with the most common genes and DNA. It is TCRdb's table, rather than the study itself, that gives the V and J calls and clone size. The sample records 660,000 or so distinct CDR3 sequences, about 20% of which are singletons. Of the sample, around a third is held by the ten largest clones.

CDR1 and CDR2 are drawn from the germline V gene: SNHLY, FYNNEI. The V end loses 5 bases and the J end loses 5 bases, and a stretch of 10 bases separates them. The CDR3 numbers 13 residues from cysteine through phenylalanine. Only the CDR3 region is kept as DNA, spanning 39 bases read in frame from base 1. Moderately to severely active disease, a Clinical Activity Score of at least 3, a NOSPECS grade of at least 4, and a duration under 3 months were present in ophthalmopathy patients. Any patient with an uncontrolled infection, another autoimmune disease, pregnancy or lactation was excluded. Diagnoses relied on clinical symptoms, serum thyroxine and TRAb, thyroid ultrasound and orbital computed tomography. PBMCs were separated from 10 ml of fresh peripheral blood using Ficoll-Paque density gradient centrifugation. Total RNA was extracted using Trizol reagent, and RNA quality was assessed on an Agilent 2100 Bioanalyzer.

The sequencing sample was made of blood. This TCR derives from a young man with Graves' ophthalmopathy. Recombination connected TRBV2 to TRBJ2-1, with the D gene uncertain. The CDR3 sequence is CASSSTFNNEQFF. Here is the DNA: TGTGCCAGCAGTTCGACGTTTAACAATGAGCAGTTCTTC.